The clone carrying this T cell receptor beta chain showed up just once. The source of the sample is a study of control samples from healthy donors and cancer patients. Sequencing used immunoSEQ multiplex PCR; TCRdb keeps in-frame clones, though not all of them. The repertoire holds 25,000 to 30,000 clones, with roughly 85% as singletons. V lost 5 bases and J lost 0, with 12 bases in between. Germline loops: CDR1 SGHKS, CDR2 YYEKEE (reference sequence). CDR3 size: 15 residues. The chain uses TRBV5-5 and TRBJ2-1, with a weak D call TRBD2 (5 bases). This TCR was recovered from a woman aged 55-75 years with head and neck cancer. The sequencing sample was made of PBMCs. The CDR3 reads CASSFSVSSYNEQFF. The CDR3 DNA reads as TGTGCCAGCAGTTTTAGCGTTAGCTCCTACAATGAGCAGTTCTTC. The entire variable domain, with the rest obtained from reference TRBV5-5 and TRBJ2-1, is as follows: DAGVTQSPTHLIKTRGQQVTLRCSPISGHKSVSWYQQVLGQGPQFIFQYYEKEERGRGNFPDRFSARQFPNYSSELNVNALLLGDSALYLCASSFSVSSYNEQFFGPGTRLTVL.